The rows below give T cell receptor beta chains drawn from one sample of a study of cytomegalovirus exposure and HLA in healthy donors. Libraries were prepared by immunoSEQ multiplex PCR; TCRdb keeps only in-frame clonotypes and omits some of them. The repertoire includes under 200,000 clones, roughly 76% of them detected once, and under 3% sits in the top ten. The sequencing sample was made of PBMCs. Every receptor here comes from a male donor in good health and CMV-seronegative. CDR3s include the opening cysteine and the closing phenylalanine or tryptophan. Each record gives: V gene, J gene, D gene, CDR3 DNA, CDR3 protein. The D gene is left open where the match is weak.

V: TRBV9; J: TRBJ2-1; D: NA; DNA: TGTGCCAGCAGCGTAGTAGGACAGAGCTCCTACAATGAGCAGTTCTTC; CDR3: CASSVVGQSSYNEQFF
V: TRBV29-1; J: TRBJ2-5; D: NA; DNA: TGCAGCGTTGCTGGACAGTTGCAAGAGACCCAGTACTTC; CDR3: CSVAGQLQETQYF
V: TRBV29-1; J: TRBJ2-3; D: TRBD1; DNA: TGCAGCGTTGCGACAGGGACAAATACGCAGTATTTT; CDR3: CSVATGTNTQYF
V: TRBV18; J: TRBJ1-2; D: TRBD1; DNA: TGTGCCAGCTCACAAGGACAGGGAACCATAAACTATGGCTACACCTTC; CDR3: CASSQGQGTINYGYTF
V: TRBV29-1; J: TRBJ2-5; D: NA; DNA: TGCAGCGTTGGCAGGGGCCAAGAGACCCAGTACTTC; CDR3: CSVGRGQETQYF
V: TRBV27; J: TRBJ2-7; D: TRBD1; DNA: TGTGCCGTCCGGGACCGGGACAGGGGGCGCAACGAGCAGTACTTC; CDR3: CAVRDRDRGRNEQYF
V: TRBV29-1; J: TRBJ1-1; D: TRBD1; DNA: TGCAGCGCCCCACTTCCTCCCGGGACAGAGAACACTGAAGCTTTCTTT; CDR3: CSAPLPPGTENTEAFF
V: TRBV11-2; J: TRBJ1-2; D: NA; DNA: TGTGCCAGCAGCTCAGAAGGGGCAGGGCAGAGCTGGGGCTACACCTTC; CDR3: CASSSEGAGQSWGYTF
V: TRBV15; J: TRBJ1-3; D: NA; DNA: TGTGCCACCAGCAGAGATTGGGGCTTTGGAAACACCATATATTTT; CDR3: CATSRDWGFGNTIYF
V: TRBV29-1; J: TRBJ2-7; D: NA; DNA: TGCAGCGTGCGGGGGAGACAGGTCTACGAGCAGTACTTC; CDR3: CSVRGRQVYEQYF
V: TRBV27; J: TRBJ2-2; D: TRBD1; DNA: TGTGCCAGCAGTTTAATATACAGGGGCTCACTTGGGACCGGGGAGCTGTTTTTT; CDR3: CASSLIYRGSLGTGELFF
V: TRBV5-5; J: TRBJ1-1; D: NA; DNA: TGTGCCAGCAGCCGGGGGAAGGGGTCTCACACTGAAGCTTTCTTT; CDR3: CASSRGKGSHTEAFF
V: TRBV18; J: TRBJ1-4; D: NA; DNA: TGTGCCAGCTCACCGGGCCTAACTAATGAAAAACTGTTTTTT; CDR3: CASSPGLTNEKLFF
V: TRBV10-2; J: TRBJ1-3; D: NA; DNA: TGCGCCAGCAGTGTCGGGAGAGTGGGTTCTGGAAACACCATATATTTT; CDR3: CASSVGRVGSGNTIYF
V: TRBV6-6; J: TRBJ2-2; D: TRBD2; DNA: TGTGCCAGCAGTCGCGGGGGATCGAACACCGGGGAGCTGTTTTTT; CDR3: CASSRGGSNTGELFF
V: TRBV29-1; J: TRBJ1-1; D: NA; DNA: TGCAGCGTTGAAAGGGGTTGGGCTGAAGCTTTCTTT; CDR3: CSVERGWAEAFF
V: TRBV7-2; J: TRBJ1-5; D: NA; DNA: TGTGCCAGCAGCTTGGCGGGGGGCAGCGATCGGCCCCAGCATTTT; CDR3: CASSLAGGSDRPQHF